Here is one T cell receptor (beta chain) with its context. This record belongs to a study of blood T cell repertoires in COVID-19. The overall study: Both acute and convalescent COVID-19 samples were obtained from the United States, Italy and Spain. T cells, B-cell-depleted T cells, or PBMCs supplied cDNA or gDNA.

The CDR3 runs 15 residues. Germline loops: CDR1 LGHDT, CDR2 YNNKEL (reference sequence). V was trimmed by 4 bases and J by 2 bases, leaving 14 bases between them. Assay: immunoSEQ multiplex PCR; the TCRdb copy retains only in-frame clones and omits some. The table records around 210,000 clones, 75% to 85% of them present only once. The gene calls are TRBV3-1 (or the pseudogene TRBV3-2) and TRBJ1-2; D gene ambiguous. The receptor comes from a man in his fifties with COVID-19, enrolled during active disease. Sequencing was performed on peripheral blood. Written as DNA, the CDR3 is TGTGCCAGCAGCCCCTCTCCTCCCGCGAACTATGGCTACACCTTC. Translating it yields CASSPSPPANYGYTF.